This T cell receptor (beta chain) was identified in a study of somatic mutations in cytotoxic T cells in rheumatoid arthritis. Sequencing was performed with immunoSEQ multiplex PCR; in TCRdb, only in-frame clones are kept and a portion is missing. The sample has over 7,000 clones; 87% are singletons. The V gene's germline CDR1 is SGHAT and CDR2 FQNNGV. Trimming removed 1 base at V and 2 bases at J, with 6 bases between. This CDR3 has 13 amino acids. Sequencing input: CD8+ T cells sorted from blood. The chain carries TRBV11-2 and TRBJ2-7; D unclear. The clonotype was recovered from a man aged 40-50 years with rheumatoid arthritis. CDR3 bases: TGTGCCAGCAGCTTAGTGGGCCCCTACGAGCAGTACTTC. Its translation is CASSLVGPYEQYF.